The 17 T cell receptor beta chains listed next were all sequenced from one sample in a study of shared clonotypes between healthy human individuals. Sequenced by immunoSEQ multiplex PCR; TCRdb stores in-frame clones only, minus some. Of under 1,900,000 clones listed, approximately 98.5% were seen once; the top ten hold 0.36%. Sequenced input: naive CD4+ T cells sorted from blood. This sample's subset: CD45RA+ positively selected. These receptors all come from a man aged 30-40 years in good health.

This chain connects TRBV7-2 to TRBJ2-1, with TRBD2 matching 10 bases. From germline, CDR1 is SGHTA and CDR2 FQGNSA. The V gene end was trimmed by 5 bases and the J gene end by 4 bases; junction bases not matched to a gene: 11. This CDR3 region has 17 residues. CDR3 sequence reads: CASSVRLAGSHYNEQFF. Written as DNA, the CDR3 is TGTGCCAGCAGCGTAAGACTAGCGGGTTCCCATTACAATGAGCAGTTCTTC.

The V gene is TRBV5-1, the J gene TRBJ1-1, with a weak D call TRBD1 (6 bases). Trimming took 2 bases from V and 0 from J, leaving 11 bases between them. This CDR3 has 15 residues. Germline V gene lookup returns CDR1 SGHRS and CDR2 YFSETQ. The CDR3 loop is CASSFGQPMNTEAFF. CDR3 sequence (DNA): TGCGCCAGCAGCTTCGGACAGCCCATGAACACTGAAGCTTTCTTT.

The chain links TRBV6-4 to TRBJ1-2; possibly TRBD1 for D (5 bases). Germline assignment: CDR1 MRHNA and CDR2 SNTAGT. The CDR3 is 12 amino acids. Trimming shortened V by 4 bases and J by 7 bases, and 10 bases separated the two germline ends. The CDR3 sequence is CASSAGRAGYTF. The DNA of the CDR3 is TGTGCCAGCAGTGCAGGGAGAGCTGGCTACACCTTC.

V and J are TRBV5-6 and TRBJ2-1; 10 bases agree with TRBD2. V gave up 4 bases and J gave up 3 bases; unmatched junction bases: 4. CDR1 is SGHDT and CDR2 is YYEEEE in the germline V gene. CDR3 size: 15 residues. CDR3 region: CASSRAGGSYNEQFF. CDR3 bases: TGTGCCAGCAGCCGAGCGGGAGGGAGCTACAATGAGCAGTTCTTC.

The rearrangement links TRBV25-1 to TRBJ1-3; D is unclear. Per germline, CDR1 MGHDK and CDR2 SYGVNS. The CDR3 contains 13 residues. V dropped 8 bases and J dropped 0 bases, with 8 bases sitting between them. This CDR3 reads CASGSDSGNTIYF. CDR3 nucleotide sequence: TGTGCCAGCGGCTCAGACTCTGGAAACACCATATATTTT. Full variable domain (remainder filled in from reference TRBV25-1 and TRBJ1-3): EADIYQTPRYLVIGTGKKITLECSQTMGHDKMYWYQQDPGMELHLIHYSYGVNSTEKGDLSSESTVSRIRTEHFPLTLESARPSHTSQYLCASGSDSGNTIYFGEGSWLTVV.

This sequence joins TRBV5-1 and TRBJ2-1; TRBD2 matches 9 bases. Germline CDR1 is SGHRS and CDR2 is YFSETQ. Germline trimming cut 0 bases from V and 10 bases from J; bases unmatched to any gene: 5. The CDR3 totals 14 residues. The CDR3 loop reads CASSLGASGTEQFF. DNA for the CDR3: TGCGCCAGCAGCTTGGGCGCTAGCGGGACAGAGCAGTTCTTC.

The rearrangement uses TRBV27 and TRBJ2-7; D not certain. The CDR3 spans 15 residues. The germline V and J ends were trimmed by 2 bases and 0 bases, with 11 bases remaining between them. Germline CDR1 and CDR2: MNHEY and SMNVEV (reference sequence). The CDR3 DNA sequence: TGTGCCAGCAGTTTAATTTTCGGCGGCTCCTACGAGCAGTACTTC. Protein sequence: CASSLIFGGSYEQYF.

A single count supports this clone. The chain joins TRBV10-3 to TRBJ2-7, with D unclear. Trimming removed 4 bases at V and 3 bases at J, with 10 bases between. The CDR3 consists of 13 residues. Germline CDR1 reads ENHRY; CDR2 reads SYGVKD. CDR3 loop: CAISGGRFYEQYF. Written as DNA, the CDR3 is TGTGCCATCAGTGGCGGAAGGTTCTACGAGCAGTACTTC.

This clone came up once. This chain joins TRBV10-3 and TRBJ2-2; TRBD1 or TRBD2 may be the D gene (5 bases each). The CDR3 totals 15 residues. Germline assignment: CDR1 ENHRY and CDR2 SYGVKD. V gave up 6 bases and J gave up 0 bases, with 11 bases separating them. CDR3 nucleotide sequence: TGTGCCATCAGACGGGGCGGGTCGAACACCGGGGAGCTGTTTTTT. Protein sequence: CAIRRGGSNTGELFF.

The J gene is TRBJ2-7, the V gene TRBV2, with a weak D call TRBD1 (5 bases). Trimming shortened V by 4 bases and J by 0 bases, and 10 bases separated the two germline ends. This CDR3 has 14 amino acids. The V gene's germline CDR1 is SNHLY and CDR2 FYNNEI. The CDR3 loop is CASSAQGLSYEQYF. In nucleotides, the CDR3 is TGTGCCAGCAGTGCGCAGGGTCTCTCCTACGAGCAGTACTTC. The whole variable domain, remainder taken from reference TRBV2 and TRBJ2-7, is EPEVTQTPSHQVTQMGQEVILRCVPISNHLYFYWYRQILGQKVEFLVSFYNNEISEKSEIFDDQFSVERPDGSNFTLKIRSTKLEDSAMYFCASSAQGLSYEQYFGPGTRLTVT.

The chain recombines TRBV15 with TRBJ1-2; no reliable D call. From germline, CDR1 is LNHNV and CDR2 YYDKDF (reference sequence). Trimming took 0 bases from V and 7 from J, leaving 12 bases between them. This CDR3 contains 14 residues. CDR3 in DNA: TGTGCCACCAGCAGAGATCTGACCTCCGGTGGCTACACCTTC. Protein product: CATSRDLTSGGYTF.

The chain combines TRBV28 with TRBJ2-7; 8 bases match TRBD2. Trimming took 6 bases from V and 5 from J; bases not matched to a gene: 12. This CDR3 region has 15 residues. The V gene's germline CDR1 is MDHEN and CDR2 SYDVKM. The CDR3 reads CASRSPGTSSHEQYF. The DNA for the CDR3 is TGTGCCAGCAGATCTCCCGGGACTAGTTCCCACGAGCAGTACTTC.

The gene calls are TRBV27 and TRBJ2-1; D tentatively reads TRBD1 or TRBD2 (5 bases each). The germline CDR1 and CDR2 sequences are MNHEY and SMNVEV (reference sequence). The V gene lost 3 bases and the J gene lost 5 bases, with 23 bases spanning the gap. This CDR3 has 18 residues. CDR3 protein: CASSFWTRRTGFDNEQFF. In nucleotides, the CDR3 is TGTGCCAGCAGTTTTTGGACAAGAAGGACGGGGTTTGACAATGAGCAGTTCTTC.

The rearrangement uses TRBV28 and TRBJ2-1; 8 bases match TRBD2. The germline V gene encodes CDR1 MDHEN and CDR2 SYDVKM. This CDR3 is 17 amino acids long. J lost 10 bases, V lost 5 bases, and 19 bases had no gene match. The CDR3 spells CASSKLGSGTLQGEQFF. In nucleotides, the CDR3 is TGTGCCAGCAGTAAATTGGGTAGCGGGACCCTCCAGGGAGAGCAGTTCTTC.

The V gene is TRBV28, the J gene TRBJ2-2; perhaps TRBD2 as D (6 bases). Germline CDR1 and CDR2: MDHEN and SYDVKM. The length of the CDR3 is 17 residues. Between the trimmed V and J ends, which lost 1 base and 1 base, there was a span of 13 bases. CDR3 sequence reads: CASSLFRLGRNTGELFF. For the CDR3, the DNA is TGTGCCAGCAGTTTATTCCGCCTCGGGAGGAACACCGGGGAGCTGTTTTTT. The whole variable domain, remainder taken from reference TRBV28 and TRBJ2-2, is DVKVTQSSRYLVKRTGEKVFLECVQDMDHENMFWYRQDPGLGLRLIYFSYDVKMKEKGDIPEGYSVSREKKERFSLILESASTNQTSMYLCASSLFRLGRNTGELFFGEGSRLTVL.

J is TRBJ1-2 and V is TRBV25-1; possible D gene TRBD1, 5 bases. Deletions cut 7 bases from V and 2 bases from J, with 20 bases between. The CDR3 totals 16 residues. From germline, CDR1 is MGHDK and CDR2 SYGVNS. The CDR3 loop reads CASTYRGVEGNYGYTF. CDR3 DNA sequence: TGTGCCAGCACCTATAGGGGAGTGGAAGGCAACTATGGCTACACCTTC.

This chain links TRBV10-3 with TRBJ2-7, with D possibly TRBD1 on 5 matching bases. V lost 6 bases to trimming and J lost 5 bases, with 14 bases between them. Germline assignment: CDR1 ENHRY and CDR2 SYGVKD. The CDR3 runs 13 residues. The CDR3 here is CAISDRSMDEQYF. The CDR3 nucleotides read TGTGCCATCAGCGACAGATCTATGGACGAGCAGTACTTC.